This TCR beta chain was retrieved from a study of lymphopenia after photon versus proton radiotherapy. The germline V and J ends were trimmed by 3 bases and 4 bases, with 13 bases remaining between them. The CDR3 has 15 residues. Germline V gives CDR1 SNHLY, CDR2 FYNNEI. Overall study findings and caveats: Authors raise, but do not show, better survival with proton therapy. In patients who died, overall survival fell as post-nadir TCR diversity dropped more. Photon-treated patients lost naive T cells and TCR diversity; proton-treated stayed stable.

Libraries were prepared by immunoSEQ multiplex PCR; TCRdb keeps only in-frame clonotypes and omits some of them. The sample comprises about 12,000 clones, approximately 88% of which are singletons, and approximately 3% rests with the top ten. Remarks on this clone: Its antigen remains unknown. Other nucleotide sequences in the sample specify the same CDR3.

The gene calls are TRBV2 and TRBJ1-3; D gene unclear. This receptor was obtained from a man aged 60 to 75 with pancreatic cancer. The sequencing used peripheral blood, collected from a patient treated with proton-based radiotherapy. CDR3: CASSEQEGFGNTIYF. The CDR3 DNA follows: TGTGCCAGCAGTGAGCAGGAGGGATTCGGAAACACCATATATTTT.